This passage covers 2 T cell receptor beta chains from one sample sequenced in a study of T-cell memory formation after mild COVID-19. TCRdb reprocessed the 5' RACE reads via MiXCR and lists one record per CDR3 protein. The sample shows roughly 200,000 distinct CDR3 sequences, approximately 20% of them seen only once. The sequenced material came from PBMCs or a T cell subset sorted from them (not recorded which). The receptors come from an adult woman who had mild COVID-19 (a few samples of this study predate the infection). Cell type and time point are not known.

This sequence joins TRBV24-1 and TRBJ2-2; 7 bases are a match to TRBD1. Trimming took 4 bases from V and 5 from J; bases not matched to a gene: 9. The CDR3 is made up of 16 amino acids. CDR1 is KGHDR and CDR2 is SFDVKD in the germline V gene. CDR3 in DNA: TGTGCCACCAGTGACCGAGACAGGGTGGGAACCGGGGAGCTGTTTTTT. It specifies CATSDRDRVGTGELFF.

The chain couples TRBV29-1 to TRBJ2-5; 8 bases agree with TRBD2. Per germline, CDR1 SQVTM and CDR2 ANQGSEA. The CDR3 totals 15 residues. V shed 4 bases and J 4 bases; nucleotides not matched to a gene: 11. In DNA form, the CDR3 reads TGCAGCGTTGCGCCGGGAGGGTTGTTTGTAGAGACCCAGTACTTC. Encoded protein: CSVAPGGLFVETQYF.